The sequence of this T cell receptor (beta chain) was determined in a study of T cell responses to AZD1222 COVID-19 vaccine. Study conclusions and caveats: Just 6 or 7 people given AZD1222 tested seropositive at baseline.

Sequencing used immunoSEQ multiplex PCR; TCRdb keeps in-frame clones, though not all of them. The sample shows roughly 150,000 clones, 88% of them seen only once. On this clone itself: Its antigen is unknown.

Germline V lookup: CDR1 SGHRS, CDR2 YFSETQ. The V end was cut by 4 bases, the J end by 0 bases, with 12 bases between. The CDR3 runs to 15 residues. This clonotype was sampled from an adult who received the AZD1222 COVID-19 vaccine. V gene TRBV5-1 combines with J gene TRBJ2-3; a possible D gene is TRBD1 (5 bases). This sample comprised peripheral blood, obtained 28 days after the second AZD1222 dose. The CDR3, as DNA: TGCGCCAGCAGCGATTTACCAGGGAGCACAGATACGCAGTATTTT. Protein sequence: CASSDLPGSTDTQYF.